The rows below give T cell receptor beta chains drawn from one sample of a study of OX40 agonist ivuxolimab in advanced cancers. TCRdb's copy holds only in-frame clones and misses some; the assay was immunoSEQ multiplex PCR. The data hold about 32,000 clones, with over 75% observed a single time. This sample comprised CD4+ or CD8+ T cells sorted from blood, obtained in a trial of the OX40 agonist ivuxolimab. These receptors were obtained from an adult with an advanced solid tumor such as melanoma, head and neck, liver or kidney cancer. The CDR3 runs from the conserved cysteine through the conserved F or W. The D gene is left open where the match is weak. Clone size, where shown, is once, few, many, or a class for clones that have expanded.

TRBV9	NA	TRBD1	TRBJ2-7	CASSGDSFSYEQYF	TGTGCCAGCAGCGGGGACAGCTTCTCCTACGAGCAGTACTTC
TRBV14	few	TRBD1	TRBJ1-1	CASSPTGGGTEAFF	TGTGCCAGCAGCCCAACAGGGGGAGGAACTGAAGCTTTCTTT
TRBV7-6	NA	TRBD1	TRBJ1-6	CASSPQTGANSPLHF	TGTGCCAGCAGCCCACAGACAGGGGCCAATTCACCCCTCCACTTT
TRBV6-1	NA	TRBD1	TRBJ1-1	CASRRTGNTEAFF	TGTGCCAGCAGGAGGACAGGGAACACTGAAGCTTTCTTT
TRBV30	NA	TRBD2	TRBJ2-5	CAWSPTGTSGKETQYF	TGTGCCTGGAGTCCGACCGGGACTAGCGGAAAAGAGACCCAGTACTTC
TRBV5-4	NA	NA	TRBJ2-7	CASSSGTFYEQYF	TGTGCCAGCAGCTCCGGGACCTTCTACGAGCAGTACTTC
TRBV18	NA	NA	TRBJ2-6	CASSPLPATSPFSGANVLTF	TGTGCCAGCTCACCATTACCCGCAACCTCGCCTTTCTCTGGGGCCAACGTCCTGACTTTC
TRBV5-4	NA	TRBD2	TRBJ2-5	CASSLESGGAKTQYF	TGTGCCAGCAGCTTGGAAAGCGGGGGGGCGAAGACCCAGTACTTC
TRBV5-4	NA	TRBD1	TRBJ1-6	CASSSSGQGTSPLHF	TGTGCCAGCAGCTCCTCGGGACAGGGGACTTCACCCCTCCACTTT
TRBV6-1	NA	NA	TRBJ2-6	CASSGRDTLSGANVLTF	TGTGCCAGCAGTGGCCGGGACACCCTCTCTGGGGCCAACGTCCTGACTTTC
TRBV5-1	NA	TRBD1	TRBJ2-2	CASSIDGTGLTGELFF	TGCGCCAGCAGCATTGACGGGACAGGGCTGACCGGGGAGCTGTTTTTT
TRBV4-2	NA	NA	TRBJ2-2	CASSQRSGAGSGTGELFF	TGTGCCAGCAGCCAACGCTCCGGCGCAGGCTCGGGCACCGGGGAGCTGTTTTTT
TRBV5-1	NA	NA	TRBJ2-7	CASSLGQEGYEQYF	TGCGCCAGCAGCCTAGGACAGGAGGGCTACGAGCAGTACTTC
TRBV9	NA	TRBD1	TRBJ2-5	CASSVATGGRETQYF	TGTGCCAGCAGCGTAGCGACAGGGGGCCGGGAGACCCAGTACTTC
TRBV7-2	NA	TRBD1	TRBJ1-5	CASSSRGNQPQHF	TGTGCCAGCAGCTCCAGGGGGAATCAGCCCCAGCATTTT
TRBV30	NA	NA	TRBJ1-1	CATVGLRRFMNTEAFF	TGTGCCACAGTAGGACTTAGGAGATTTATGAACACTGAAGCTTTCTTT
TRBV7-9	NA	NA	TRBJ2-6	CASRAPGANVLTF	TGTGCCAGCAGGGCTCCTGGGGCCAACGTCCTGACTTTC
TRBV5-8	NA	TRBD2	TRBJ2-1	CASQDTGRARNEQFF	TGTGCCAGTCAAGATACGGGGAGGGCGCGGAATGAGCAGTTCTTC
TRBV5-1	NA	NA	TRBJ2-7	CASSLEREPSSYEQYF	TGCGCCAGCAGCTTGGAGAGAGAGCCTAGCTCCTACGAGCAGTACTTC
TRBV2	few	NA	TRBJ1-5	CASMVTGNQPQHF	TGTGCCAGCATGGTGACAGGCAATCAGCCCCAGCATTTT
TRBV5-1	NA	TRBD1	TRBJ2-7	CASSSDRGYEQYF	TGCGCCAGCAGCTCTGACAGGGGGTACGAGCAGTACTTC
TRBV28	NA	NA	TRBJ1-6	CASSLWAVGGRWGSYNSPLHF	TGTGCCAGCAGTTTATGGGCAGTCGGCGGTAGGTGGGGGTCCTATAATTCACCCCTCCACTTT
TRBV5-6	NA	NA	TRBJ2-3	CASSLAPSSTDTQYF	TGTGCCAGCAGCTTGGCCCCGTCCAGCACAGATACGCAGTATTTT
TRBV7-9	NA	TRBD2	TRBJ2-1	CASSPRTSGGLSSYNEQFF	TGTGCCAGCAGCCCGAGGACTAGCGGGGGCCTTAGCTCCTACAATGAGCAGTTCTTC
TRBV30	NA	TRBD1	TRBJ1-2	CAWRRDRPYGYTF	TGTGCCTGGAGGCGGGACAGGCCCTATGGCTACACCTTC
TRBV6-1	NA	NA	TRBJ1-1	CASSDFQNTEAFF	TGTGCCAGCAGTGACTTCCAGAACACTGAAGCTTTCTTT
TRBV5-1	NA	TRBD2	TRBJ2-4	CASTKLAGAKRDIQYF	TGCGCCAGCACCAAACTAGCGGGGGCTAAGAGGGACATTCAGTACTTC
TRBV11-2	NA	NA	TRBJ2-3	CASSFARGTDTQYF	TGTGCCAGCAGCTTCGCCAGGGGTACAGATACGCAGTATTTT